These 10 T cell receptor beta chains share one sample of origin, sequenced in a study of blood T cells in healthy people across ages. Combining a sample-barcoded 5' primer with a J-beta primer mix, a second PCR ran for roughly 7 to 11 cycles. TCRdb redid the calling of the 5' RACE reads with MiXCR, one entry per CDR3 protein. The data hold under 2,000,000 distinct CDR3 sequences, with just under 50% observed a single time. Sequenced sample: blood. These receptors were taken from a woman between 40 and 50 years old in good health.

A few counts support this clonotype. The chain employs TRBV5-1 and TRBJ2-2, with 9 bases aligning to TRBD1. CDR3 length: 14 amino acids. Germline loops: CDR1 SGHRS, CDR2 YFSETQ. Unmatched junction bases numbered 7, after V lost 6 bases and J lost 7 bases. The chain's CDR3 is CASKGQGLGGELFF. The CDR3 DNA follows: TGCGCCAGCAAGGGACAGGGCCTCGGCGGGGAGCTGTTTTTT.

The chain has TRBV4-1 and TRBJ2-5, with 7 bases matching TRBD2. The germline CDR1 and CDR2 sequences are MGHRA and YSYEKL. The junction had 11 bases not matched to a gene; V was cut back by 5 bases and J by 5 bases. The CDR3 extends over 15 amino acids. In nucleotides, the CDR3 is TGCGCCAGCAGCGACGGAATGGCGCGGGGGGAGACCCAGTACTTC. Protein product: CASSDGMARGETQYF.

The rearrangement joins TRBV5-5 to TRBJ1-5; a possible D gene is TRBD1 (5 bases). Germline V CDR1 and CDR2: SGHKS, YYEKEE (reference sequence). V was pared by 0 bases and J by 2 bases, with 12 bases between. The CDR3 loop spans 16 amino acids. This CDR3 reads CASSLGREGGNQPQHF. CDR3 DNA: TGTGCCAGCAGCTTGGGCAGGGAAGGTGGCAATCAGCCCCAGCATTTT.

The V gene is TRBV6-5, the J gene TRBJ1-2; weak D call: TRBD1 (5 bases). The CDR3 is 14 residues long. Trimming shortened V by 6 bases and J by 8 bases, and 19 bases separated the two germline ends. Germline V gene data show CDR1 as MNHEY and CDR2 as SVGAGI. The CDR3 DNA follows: TGTGCCAGCAGGTCACCGGACATTCTAGGGGGCTACACCTTC. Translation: CASRSPDILGGYTF.

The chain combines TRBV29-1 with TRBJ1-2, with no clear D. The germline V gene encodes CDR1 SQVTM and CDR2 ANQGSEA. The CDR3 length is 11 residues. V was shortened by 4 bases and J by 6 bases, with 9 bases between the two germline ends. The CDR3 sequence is CSVVGRDGYTF. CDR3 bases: TGCAGCGTTGTAGGGAGGGATGGCTACACCTTC.

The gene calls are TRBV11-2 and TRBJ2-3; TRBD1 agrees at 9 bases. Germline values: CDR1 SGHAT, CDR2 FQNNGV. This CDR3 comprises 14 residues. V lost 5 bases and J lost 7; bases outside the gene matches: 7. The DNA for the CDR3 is TGTGCCAGCAGCGCAGAGGACAGGGGACATACGCAGTATTTT. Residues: CASSAEDRGHTQYF. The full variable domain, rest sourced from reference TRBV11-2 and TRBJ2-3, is EAGVAQSPRYKIIEKRQSVAFWCNPISGHATLYWYQQILGQGPKLLIQFQNNGVVDDSQLPKDRFSAERLKGVDSTLKIQPAKLEDSAVYLCASSAEDRGHTQYFGPGTRLTVL.

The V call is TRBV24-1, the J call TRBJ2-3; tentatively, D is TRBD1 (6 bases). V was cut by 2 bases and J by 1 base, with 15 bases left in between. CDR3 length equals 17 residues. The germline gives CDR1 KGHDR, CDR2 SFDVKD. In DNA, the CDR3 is TGTGCCACCAGTGATTCAACAGGGCGGTACGGCACAGATACGCAGTATTTT. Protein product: CATSDSTGRYGTDTQYF.

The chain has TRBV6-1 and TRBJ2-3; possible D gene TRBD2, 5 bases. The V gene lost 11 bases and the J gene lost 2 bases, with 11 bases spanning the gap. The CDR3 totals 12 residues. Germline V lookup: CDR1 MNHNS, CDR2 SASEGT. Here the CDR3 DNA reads TGTGCCGCCGAGGGTACCACAGATACGCAGTATTTT. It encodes CAAEGTTDTQYF.

CDR3 DNA sequence: TGCAGTGCTAGTGTACAGGAGAACTATGGCTACACCTTC. Encoded protein: CSASVQENYGYTF. The gene calls are TRBV20-1 and TRBJ1-2, with D possibly being TRBD1 (5 bases). The CDR3 has 13 residues. Trimming took off 3 bases at V and 2 bases at J, with 10 bases between the two ends. Germline lookup yields CDR1 DFQATT and CDR2 SNEGSKA (reference sequence).

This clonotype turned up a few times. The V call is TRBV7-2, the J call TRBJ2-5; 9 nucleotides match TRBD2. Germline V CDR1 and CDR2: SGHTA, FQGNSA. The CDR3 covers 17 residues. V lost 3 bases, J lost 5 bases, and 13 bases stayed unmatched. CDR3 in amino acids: CASSFAVLAGPAETQYF. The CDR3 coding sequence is TGTGCCAGCAGCTTCGCAGTCCTAGCGGGGCCCGCGGAGACCCAGTACTTC.